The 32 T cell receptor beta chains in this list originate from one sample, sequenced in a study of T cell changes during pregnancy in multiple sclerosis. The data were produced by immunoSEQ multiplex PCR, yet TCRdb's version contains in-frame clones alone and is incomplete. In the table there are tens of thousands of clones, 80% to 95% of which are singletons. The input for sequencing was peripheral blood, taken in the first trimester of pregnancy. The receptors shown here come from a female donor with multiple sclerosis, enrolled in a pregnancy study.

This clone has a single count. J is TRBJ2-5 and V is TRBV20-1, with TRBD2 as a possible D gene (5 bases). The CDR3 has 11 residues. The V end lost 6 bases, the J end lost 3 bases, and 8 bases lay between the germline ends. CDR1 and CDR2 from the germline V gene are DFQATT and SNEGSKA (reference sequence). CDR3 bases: TGCAGTGCGACTAACAAAGAGACCCAGTACTTC. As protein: CSATNKETQYF.

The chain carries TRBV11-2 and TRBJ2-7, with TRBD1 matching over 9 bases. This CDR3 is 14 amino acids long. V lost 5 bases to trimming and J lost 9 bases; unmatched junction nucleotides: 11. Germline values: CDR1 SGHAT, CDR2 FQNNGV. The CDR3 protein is CASSPGTGSFGQYF. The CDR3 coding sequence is TGTGCCAGCAGCCCCGGGACAGGGAGCTTCGGGCAGTACTTC.

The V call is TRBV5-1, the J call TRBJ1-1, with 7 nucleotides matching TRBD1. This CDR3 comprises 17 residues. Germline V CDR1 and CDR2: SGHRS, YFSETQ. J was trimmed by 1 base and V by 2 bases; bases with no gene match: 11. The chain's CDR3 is CASSFVPSTGTNTEAFF. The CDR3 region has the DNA TGCGCCAGCAGCTTCGTACCATCGACAGGGACGAACACTGAAGCTTTCTTT.

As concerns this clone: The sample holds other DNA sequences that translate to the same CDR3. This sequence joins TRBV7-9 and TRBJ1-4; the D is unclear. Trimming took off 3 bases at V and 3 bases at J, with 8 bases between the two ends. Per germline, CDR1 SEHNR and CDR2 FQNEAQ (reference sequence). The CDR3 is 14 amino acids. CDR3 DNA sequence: TGTGCCAGCAGCTTTTGGGGAGCTAATGAAAAACTGTTTTTT. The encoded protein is CASSFWGANEKLFF.

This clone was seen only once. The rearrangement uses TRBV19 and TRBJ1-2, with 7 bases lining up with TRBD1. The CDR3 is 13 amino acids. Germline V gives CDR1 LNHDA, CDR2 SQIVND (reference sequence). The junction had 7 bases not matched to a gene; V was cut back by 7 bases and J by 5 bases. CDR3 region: CASKSQGFYGYTF. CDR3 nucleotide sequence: TGTGCCAGTAAATCACAGGGGTTTTATGGCTACACCTTC.

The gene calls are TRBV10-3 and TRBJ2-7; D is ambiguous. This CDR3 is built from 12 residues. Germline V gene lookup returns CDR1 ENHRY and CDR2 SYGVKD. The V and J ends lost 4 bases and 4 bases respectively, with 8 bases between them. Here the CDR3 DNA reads TGTGCCATCAGTGCTAGGCATTACGAGCAGTACTTC. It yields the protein CAISARHYEQYF.

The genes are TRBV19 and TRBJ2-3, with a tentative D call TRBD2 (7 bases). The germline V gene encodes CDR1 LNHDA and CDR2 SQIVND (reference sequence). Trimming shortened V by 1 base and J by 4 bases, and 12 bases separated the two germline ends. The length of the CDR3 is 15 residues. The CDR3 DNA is TGTGCCAGTAGTATAGCAAGGGGGAGGGCAGATACGCAGTATTTT. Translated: CASSIARGRADTQYF.

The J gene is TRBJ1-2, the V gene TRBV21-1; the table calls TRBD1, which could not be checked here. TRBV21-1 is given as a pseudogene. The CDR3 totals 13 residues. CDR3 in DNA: TGTGCCAGCAGCAAACAGGGTAACTATGGCTACACCTTC. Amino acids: CASSKQGNYGYTF.

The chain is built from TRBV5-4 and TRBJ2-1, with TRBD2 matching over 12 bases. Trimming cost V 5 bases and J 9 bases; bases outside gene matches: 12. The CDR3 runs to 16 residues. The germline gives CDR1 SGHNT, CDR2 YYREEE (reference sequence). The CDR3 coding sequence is TGTGCCAGCAGTCCCCTAGCGGGGGGGCGGTTTAGTGAGCAGTTCTTC. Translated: CASSPLAGGRFSEQFF.

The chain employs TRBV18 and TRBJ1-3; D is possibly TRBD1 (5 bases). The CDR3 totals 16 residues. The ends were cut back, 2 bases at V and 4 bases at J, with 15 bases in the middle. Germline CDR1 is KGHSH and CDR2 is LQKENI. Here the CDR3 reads CASSPDPGPQGNTIYF. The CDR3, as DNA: TGTGCCAGCTCACCAGATCCAGGGCCACAAGGAAACACCATATATTTT.

The DNA for the CDR3 is TGCGCCAGCAGCCAAGCTAAAGGGGGCTGGGGCGATGAGCAGTTCTTC. This codes for CASSQAKGGWGDEQFF. The chain employs TRBV4-3 and TRBJ2-1, with 7 bases identical to TRBD1. The CDR3 length is 16 residues. The J segment lost 8 bases and the V segment lost 1 base, leaving 11 bases of the junction unmatched. Germline values: CDR1 LGHNA, CDR2 YSLEER.

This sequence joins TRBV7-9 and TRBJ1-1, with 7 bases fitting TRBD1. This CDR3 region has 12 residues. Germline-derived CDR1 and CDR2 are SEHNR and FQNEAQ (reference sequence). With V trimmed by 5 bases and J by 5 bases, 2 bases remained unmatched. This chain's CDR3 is CASSPGGTEAFF. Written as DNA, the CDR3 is TGTGCCAGCAGCCCAGGGGGGACTGAAGCTTTCTTT.

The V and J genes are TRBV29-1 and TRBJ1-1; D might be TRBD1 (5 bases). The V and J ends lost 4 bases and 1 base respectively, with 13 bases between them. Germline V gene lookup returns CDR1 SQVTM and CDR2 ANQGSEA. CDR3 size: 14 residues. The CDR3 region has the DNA TGCAGCGTTGGATTCGGGGGAGGGAACACTGAAGCTTTCTTT. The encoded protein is CSVGFGGGNTEAFF.

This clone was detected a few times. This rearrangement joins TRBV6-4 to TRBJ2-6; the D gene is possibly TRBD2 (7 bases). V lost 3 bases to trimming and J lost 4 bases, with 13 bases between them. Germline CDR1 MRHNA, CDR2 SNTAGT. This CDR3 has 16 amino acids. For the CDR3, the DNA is TGTGCCAGCAGTGAACGGGGGGCCACGGGGGCCAACGTCCTGACTTTC. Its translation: CASSERGATGANVLTF.

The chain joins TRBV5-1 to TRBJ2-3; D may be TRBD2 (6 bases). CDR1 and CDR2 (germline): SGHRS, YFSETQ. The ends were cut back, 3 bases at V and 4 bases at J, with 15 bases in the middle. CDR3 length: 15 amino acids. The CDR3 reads CASSWRGLNPDTQYF. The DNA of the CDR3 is TGCGCCAGCAGCTGGAGGGGCCTAAACCCAGATACGCAGTATTTT.

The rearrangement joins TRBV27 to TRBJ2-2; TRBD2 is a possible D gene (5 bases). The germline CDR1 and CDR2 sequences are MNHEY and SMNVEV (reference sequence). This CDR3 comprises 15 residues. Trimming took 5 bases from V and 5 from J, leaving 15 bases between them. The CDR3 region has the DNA TGTGCCAGCAGTCCCCCTGAGGGTTGGACCGGGGAGCTGTTTTTT. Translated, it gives CASSPPEGWTGELFF.

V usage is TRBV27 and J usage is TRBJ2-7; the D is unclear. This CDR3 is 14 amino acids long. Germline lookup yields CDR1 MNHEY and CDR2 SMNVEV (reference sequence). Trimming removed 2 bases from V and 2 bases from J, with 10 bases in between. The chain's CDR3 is CASSLIGRPYEQYF. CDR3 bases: TGTGCCAGCAGTTTAATTGGGCGCCCCTACGAGCAGTACTTC.

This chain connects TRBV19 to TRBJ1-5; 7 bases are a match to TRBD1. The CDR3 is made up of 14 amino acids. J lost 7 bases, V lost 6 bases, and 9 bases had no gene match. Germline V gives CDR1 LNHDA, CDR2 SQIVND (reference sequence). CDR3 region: CASRGEQGNQPQHF. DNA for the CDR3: TGTGCCAGTAGAGGCGAACAGGGGAACCAGCCCCAGCATTTT.

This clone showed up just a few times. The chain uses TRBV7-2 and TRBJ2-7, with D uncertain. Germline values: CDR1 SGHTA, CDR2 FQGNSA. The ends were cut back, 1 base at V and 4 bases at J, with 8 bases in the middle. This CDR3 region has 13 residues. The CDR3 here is CASSLGYGYEQYF. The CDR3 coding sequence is TGTGCCAGCAGCTTAGGTTACGGGTACGAGCAGTACTTC.

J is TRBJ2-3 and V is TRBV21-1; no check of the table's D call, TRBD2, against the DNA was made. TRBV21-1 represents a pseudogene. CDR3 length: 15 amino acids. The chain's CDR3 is CASSPIRGGTDTQYF. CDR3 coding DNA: TGTGCCAGCAGCCCCATACGGGGGGGGACAGATACGCAGTATTTT.

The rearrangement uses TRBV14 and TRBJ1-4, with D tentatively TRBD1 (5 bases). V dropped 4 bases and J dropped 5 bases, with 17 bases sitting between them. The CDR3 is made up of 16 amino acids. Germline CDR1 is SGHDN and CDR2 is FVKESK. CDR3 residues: CASSLNPGMGNEKLFF. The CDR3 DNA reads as TGTGCCAGCAGCCTTAACCCAGGGATGGGGAATGAAAAACTGTTTTTT.

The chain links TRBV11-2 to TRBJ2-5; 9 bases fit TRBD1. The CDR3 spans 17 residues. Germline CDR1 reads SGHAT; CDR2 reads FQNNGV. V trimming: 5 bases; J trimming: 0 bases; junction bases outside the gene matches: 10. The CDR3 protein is CASSIVAGTGYQETQYF. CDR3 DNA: TGTGCCAGCAGCATAGTCGCCGGGACAGGGTACCAAGAGACCCAGTACTTC.

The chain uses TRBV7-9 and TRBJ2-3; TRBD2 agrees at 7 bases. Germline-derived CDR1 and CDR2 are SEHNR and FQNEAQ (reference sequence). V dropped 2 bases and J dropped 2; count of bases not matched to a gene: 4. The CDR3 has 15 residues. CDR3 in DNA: TGTGCCAGCAGCTTACTAGCGGCAGTCACAGATACGCAGTATTTT. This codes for CASSLLAAVTDTQYF.

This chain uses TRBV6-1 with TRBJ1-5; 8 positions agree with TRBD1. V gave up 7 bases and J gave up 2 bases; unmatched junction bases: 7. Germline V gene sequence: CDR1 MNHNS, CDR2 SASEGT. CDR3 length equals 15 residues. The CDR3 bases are TGTGCCAGCACTTTGGACAGGGCCGGCAATCAGCCCCAGCATTTT. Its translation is CASTLDRAGNQPQHF.

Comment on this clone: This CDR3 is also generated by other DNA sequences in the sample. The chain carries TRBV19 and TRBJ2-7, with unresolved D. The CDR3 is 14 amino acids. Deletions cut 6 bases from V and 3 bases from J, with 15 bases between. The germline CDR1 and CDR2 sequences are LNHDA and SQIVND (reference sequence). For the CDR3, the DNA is TGTGCCAGTAGCCTCTCTTCTTCCTACTACGAGCAGTACTTC. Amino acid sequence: CASSLSSSYYEQYF.

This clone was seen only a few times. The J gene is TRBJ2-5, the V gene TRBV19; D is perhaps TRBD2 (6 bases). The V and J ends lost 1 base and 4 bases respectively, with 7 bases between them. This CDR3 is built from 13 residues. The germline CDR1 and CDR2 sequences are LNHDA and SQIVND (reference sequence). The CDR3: CASSIAGVETQYF. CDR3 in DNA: TGTGCCAGTAGTATAGCGGGGGTAGAGACCCAGTACTTC.

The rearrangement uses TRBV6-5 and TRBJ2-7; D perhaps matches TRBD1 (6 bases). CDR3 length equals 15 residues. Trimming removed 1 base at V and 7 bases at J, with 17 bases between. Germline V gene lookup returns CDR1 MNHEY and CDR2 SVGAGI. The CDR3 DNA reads TGTGCCAGCAGTTACTTCACTGGACAGACCCGGGAGCAGTACTTC. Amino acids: CASSYFTGQTREQYF.

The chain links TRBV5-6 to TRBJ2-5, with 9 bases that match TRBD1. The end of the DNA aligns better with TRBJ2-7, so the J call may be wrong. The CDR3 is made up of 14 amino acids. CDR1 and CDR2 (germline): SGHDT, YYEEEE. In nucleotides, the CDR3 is TGTGCCAGCAGCTTCGGACAGGGGAGTTACGAGCAGTACTTC. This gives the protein CASSFGQGSYEQYF.

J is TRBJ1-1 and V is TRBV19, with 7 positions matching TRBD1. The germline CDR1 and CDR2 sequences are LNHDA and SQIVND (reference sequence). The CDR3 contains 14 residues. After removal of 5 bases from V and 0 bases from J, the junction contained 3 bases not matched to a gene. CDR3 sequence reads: CASSEGQMNTEAFF. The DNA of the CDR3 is TGTGCCAGTAGTGAGGGACAGATGAACACTGAAGCTTTCTTT.

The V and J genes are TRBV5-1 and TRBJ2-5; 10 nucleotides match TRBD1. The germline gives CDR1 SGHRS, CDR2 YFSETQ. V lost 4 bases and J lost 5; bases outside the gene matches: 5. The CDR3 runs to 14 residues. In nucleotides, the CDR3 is TGCGCCAGCAGCGCCGGGGACAGGGGTGAGACCCAGTACTTC. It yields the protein CASSAGDRGETQYF.

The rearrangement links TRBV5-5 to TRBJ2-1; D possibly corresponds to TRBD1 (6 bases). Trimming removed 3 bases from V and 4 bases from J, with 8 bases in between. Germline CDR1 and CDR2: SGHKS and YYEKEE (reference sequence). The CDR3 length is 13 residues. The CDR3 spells CASSWTEYNEQFF. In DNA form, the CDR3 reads TGTGCCAGCAGCTGGACAGAATACAATGAGCAGTTCTTC.

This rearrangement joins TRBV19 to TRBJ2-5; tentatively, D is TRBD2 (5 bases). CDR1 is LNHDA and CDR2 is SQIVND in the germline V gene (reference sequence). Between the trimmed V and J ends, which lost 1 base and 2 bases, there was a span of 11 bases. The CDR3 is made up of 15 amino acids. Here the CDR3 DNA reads TGTGCCAGTAGTATAGGAGGGCGTGTTCAAGAGACCCAGTACTTC. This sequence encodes CASSIGGRVQETQYF.